This passage covers 28 T cell receptor beta chains from one sample sequenced in a study of T cell changes during pregnancy in multiple sclerosis. Measured with immunoSEQ multiplex PCR; TCRdb has only the in-frame clones, and not every one. The table records approximately 30,000 clones, approximately 90% of them present only once. Specimen: CD8+ T cells from peripheral blood mononuclear cells, collected before pregnancy. The receptors derive from a female donor with multiple sclerosis, enrolled in a pregnancy study.

The chain combines TRBV6-7 with TRBJ2-7; TRBD1 matches at 8 bases. TRBV6-7 carries the ORF label, with uncertain function. Losses at the gene ends were 2 bases for V and 1 base for J; bases not matched to a gene: 13. The CDR3 length is 18 residues. CDR3 region: CASSYKRTGPSTSYEQYF. CDR3 DNA sequence: TGTGCCAGCAGTTACAAAAGGACAGGGCCGTCCACTTCCTACGAGCAGTACTTC.

The chain is built from TRBV5-8 and TRBJ2-1, with 12 bases lining up with TRBD1. Germline V lookup: CDR1 SGHTS, CDR2 YDEGEE. The J segment lost 14 bases and the V segment lost 5 bases, leaving 20 bases of the junction unmatched. This CDR3 has 17 residues. The CDR3 loop reads CASRPGTGGLFGDYKFF. CDR3 nucleotide sequence: TGTGCCAGCAGGCCCGGGACAGGGGGCCTATTTGGGGACTATAAGTTCTTC.

This chain joins TRBV2 and TRBJ1-6, with D possibly being TRBD1 (5 bases). Deletions cut 4 bases from V and 0 bases from J, with 13 bases between. This CDR3 is built from 17 residues. The germline V gene encodes CDR1 SNHLY and CDR2 FYNNEI. The CDR3 coding sequence is TGTGCCAGCAGTGTAACCGACACAGGCTCCTATAATTCACCCCTCCACTTT. Protein sequence: CASSVTDTGSYNSPLHF. The full variable domain, in which reference TRBV2 and TRBJ1-6 provide the parts outside the CDR3, is EPEVTQTPSHQVTQMGQEVILRCVPISNHLYFYWYRQILGQKVEFLVSFYNNEISEKSEIFDDQFSVERPDGSNFTLKIRSTKLEDSAMYFCASSVTDTGSYNSPLHFGNGTRLTVT.

The V gene is TRBV19, the J gene TRBJ1-2; the match to TRBD1 covers 10 bases. The length of the CDR3 is 14 residues. From germline, CDR1 is LNHDA and CDR2 SQIVND (reference sequence). V was pared by 6 bases and J by 5 bases, with 6 bases of the junction left unmatched. The CDR3 sequence: CASRGTGVKYGYTF. CDR3 nucleotides: TGTGCCAGTAGGGGGACAGGGGTGAAGTATGGCTACACCTTC.

CDR3 DNA sequence: TGTGCCAGCAGTTACCAGGGTGAAGCTTTCTTT. Amino acid sequence: CASSYQGEAFF. The rearrangement joins TRBV6-6 to TRBJ1-1, with D maybe TRBD1 (5 bases). Germline CDR1 reads MNHNY; CDR2 reads SVGAGI (reference sequence). The V end was cut by 2 bases, the J end by 7 bases, with 5 bases between. This CDR3 is 11 amino acids long.

The chain combines TRBV2 with TRBJ2-7, with unresolved D. In germline, CDR1 is SNHLY, CDR2 FYNNEI. The CDR3 sequence is 15 residues long. V was trimmed by 9 bases and J by 2 bases, leaving 20 bases between them. The CDR3 sequence is CASIPSRSLAYEQYF. DNA for the CDR3: TGTGCCAGTATTCCTTCGAGGAGTTTGGCCTACGAGCAGTACTTC.

The V call is TRBV13, the J call TRBJ2-5; D might be TRBD1 (5 bases). Between the trimmed V and J ends, which lost 8 bases and 0 bases, there was a span of 7 bases. The CDR3 length is 12 residues. Germline lookup yields CDR1 PRHDT and CDR2 FYEKMQ (reference sequence). CDR3 residues: CASRQYQETQYF. The CDR3 DNA reads TGTGCCAGCCGACAGTACCAAGAGACCCAGTACTTC.

This chain uses TRBV25-1 with TRBJ1-2; D may be TRBD1 (5 bases). The V end lost 8 bases, the J end lost 3 bases, and 16 bases lay between the germline ends. CDR3 length equals 14 residues. The germline CDR1 and CDR2 sequences are MGHDK and SYGVNS. The CDR3 loop reads CASLDDLRDYGYTF. The DNA for the CDR3 is TGTGCCAGCTTGGACGACCTCAGGGACTATGGCTACACCTTC.

The genes are TRBV4-1 and TRBJ2-4, with 10 positions matching TRBD2. CDR1 and CDR2 (germline): MGHRA, YSYEKL. The trim removed 4 bases at V and 8 bases at J, leaving 5 bases unmatched. This CDR3 contains 14 residues. The CDR3 DNA reads as TGCGCCAGCAGCCCAGGGACTAGCGTTGACATTCAGTACTTC. It encodes CASSPGTSVDIQYF.

The V call is TRBV30, the J call TRBJ2-5, with 12 nucleotides matching TRBD2. The germline V gene has CDR1 GTSNPN and CDR2 SVGIG (reference sequence). This CDR3 has 17 residues. After removal of 0 bases from V and 5 bases from J, the junction contained 10 bases not matched to a gene. The CDR3 sequence: CAWSVGLAGLGWETQYF. The CDR3 DNA sequence: TGTGCCTGGAGTGTAGGACTAGCGGGACTGGGGTGGGAGACCCAGTACTTC.

This rearrangement joins TRBV2 to TRBJ2-7; 9 bases are shared with TRBD1. This CDR3 comprises 13 residues. Germline values: CDR1 SNHLY, CDR2 FYNNEI. J gave up 7 bases and V 6 bases, and 7 bases lay outside the gene matches. CDR3: CASRRTGDWEQYF. DNA for the CDR3: TGTGCCAGCAGAAGGACAGGGGATTGGGAGCAGTACTTC.

The chain carries TRBV14 and TRBJ2-5, with D perhaps TRBD2 (5 bases). Germline lookup yields CDR1 SGHDN and CDR2 FVKESK. V was pared by 0 bases and J by 5 bases, with 13 bases between. The CDR3 is made up of 15 amino acids. The CDR3 is CASSQDAGLRETQYF. DNA for the CDR3: TGTGCCAGCAGCCAAGATGCGGGCCTGCGGGAGACCCAGTACTTC. Together with reference TRBV14 and TRBJ2-5, the CDR3 gives the full variable domain: EAGVTQFPSHSVIEKGQTVTLRCDPISGHDNLYWYRRVMGKEIKFLLHFVKESKQDESGMPNNRFLAERTGGTYSTLKVQPAELEDSGVYFCASSQDAGLRETQYFGPGTRLLVL.

The gene calls are TRBV25-1 and TRBJ1-2; 7 nucleotides align to TRBD1. The CDR3 is 12 amino acids. Germline lookup yields CDR1 MGHDK and CDR2 SYGVNS. The junction had 4 bases not matched to a gene; V was cut back by 4 bases and J by 8 bases. The CDR3 nucleotides read TGTGCCAGCAGTGTAGGGGGCGAAGGCTACACCTTC. Protein: CASSVGGEGYTF.

The chain recombines TRBV2 with TRBJ1-5; D is ambiguous. This CDR3 spans 14 amino acids. V lost 2 bases and J lost 7, with 12 bases in between. CDR1 is SNHLY and CDR2 is FYNNEI in the germline V gene. This CDR3 is CASSESLSTQPQHF. The CDR3, as DNA: TGTGCCAGCAGTGAAAGCTTGTCCACCCAGCCCCAGCATTTT.

This rearrangement joins TRBV27 to TRBJ2-1, with D possibly TRBD1 on 6 matching bases. The CDR3 covers 15 residues. CDR1 is MNHEY and CDR2 is SMNVEV in the germline V gene (reference sequence). V dropped 8 bases and J dropped 7 bases, with 21 bases sitting between them. CDR3 DNA: TGTGCCAGCTTCCCCCGCTCAGGGGTAGTGAATGAGCAGTTCTTC. Amino acid sequence: CASFPRSGVVNEQFF.

This chain uses TRBV6-6 with TRBJ2-2; 7 bases match TRBD1. Germline V gene data show CDR1 as MNHNY and CDR2 as SVGAGI (reference sequence). The CDR3 length is 15 residues. The J segment lost 6 bases and the V segment lost 7 bases, leaving 11 bases of the junction unmatched. The CDR3, as DNA: TGTGCCAGCATCCGATCAGGGGGAAAGGCCGGGGAGCTGTTTTTT. Protein: CASIRSGGKAGELFF.

The chain has TRBV11-3 and TRBJ1-1; D remains unclear. CDR1 and CDR2 from the germline V gene are SGHNT and YENEEA. The CDR3 extends over 13 amino acids. Trimming took off 4 bases at V and 5 bases at J, with 11 bases between the two ends. The CDR3 sequence: CASSSVSWTEAFF. The DNA for the CDR3 is TGTGCCAGCAGCTCTGTCAGTTGGACTGAAGCTTTCTTT. The full variable domain, rest sourced from reference TRBV11-3 and TRBJ1-1, is EAGVVQSPRYKIIEKKQPVAFWCNPISGHNTLYWYLQNLGQGPELLIRYENEEAVDDSQLPKDRFSAERLKGVDSTLKIQPAELGDSAVYLCASSSVSWTEAFFGQGTRLTVV.

The gene calls are TRBV29-1 and TRBJ2-1; no definite D call. From germline, CDR1 is SQVTM and CDR2 ANQGSEA. This CDR3 spans 14 amino acids. The germline V and J ends were trimmed by 0 bases and 1 base, with 7 bases remaining between them. The CDR3 reads CSVEENISYNEQFF. The DNA for the CDR3 is TGCAGCGTTGAAGAAAATATTTCCTACAATGAGCAGTTCTTC.

The chain links TRBV5-1 to TRBJ1-4; the D gene is possibly TRBD1 (5 bases). CDR3 length: 14 amino acids. Trimming stripped 2 bases from V and 8 bases from J, with 13 bases between. Germline-derived CDR1 and CDR2 are SGHRS and YFSETQ. The CDR3 reads CASSFGGEGEKLFF. The DNA for the CDR3 is TGCGCCAGCAGCTTTGGCGGGGAGGGGGAAAAACTGTTTTTT. Combining the CDR3 with reference TRBV5-1 and TRBJ1-4 gives the whole variable domain KAGVTQTPRYLIKTRGQQVTLSCSPISGHRSVSWYQQTPGQGLQFLFEYFSETQRNKGNFPGRFSGRQFSNSRSEMNVSTLELGDSALYLCASSFGGEGEKLFFGSGTQLSVL.

The V call is TRBV19, the J call TRBJ2-3; TRBD2 matches at 7 bases. The CDR3 runs to 15 residues. Germline V CDR1 and CDR2: LNHDA, SQIVND (reference sequence). V lost 7 bases to trimming and J lost 4 bases; unmatched junction nucleotides: 11. The CDR3 DNA is TGTGCCAGTAAGCCAGCGGGATGGGATGCAGATACGCAGTATTTT. It encodes CASKPAGWDADTQYF.

The chain recombines TRBV27 with TRBJ2-1; TRBD2 agrees at 9 bases. The CDR3 runs 16 residues. Germline CDR1 is MNHEY and CDR2 is SMNVEV (reference sequence). The V segment lost 5 bases and the J segment 3 bases; nucleotides outside the gene matches: 8. The CDR3 coding sequence is TGTGCCAGCAGTCCCCTCCGAGCGGGGGGCTACAATGAGCAGTTCTTC. Amino acid sequence: CASSPLRAGGYNEQFF.

The chain links TRBV2 to TRBJ2-7; weak D call: TRBD2 (5 bases). CDR1 is SNHLY, CDR2 FYNNEI, per germline. Deletions cut 1 base from V and 3 bases from J, with 16 bases between. CDR3 size: 16 residues. CDR3 in amino acids: CASSEEPTGSGYEQYF. CDR3 DNA sequence: TGTGCCAGCAGTGAAGAGCCCACTGGGAGCGGCTACGAGCAGTACTTC. The full variable domain, with the rest looked up from reference TRBV2 and TRBJ2-7, is EPEVTQTPSHQVTQMGQEVILRCVPISNHLYFYWYRQILGQKVEFLVSFYNNEISEKSEIFDDQFSVERPDGSNFTLKIRSTKLEDSAMYFCASSEEPTGSGYEQYFGPGTRLTVT.

The chain employs TRBV7-6 and TRBJ2-3, with a weak D call TRBD2 (5 bases). The CDR3 has 14 residues. Deletions cut 5 bases from V and 2 bases from J, with 11 bases between. Germline values: CDR1 SGHVS, CDR2 FNYEAQ. DNA for the CDR3: TGTGCCAGCAGCCCCGGACTTAACACAGATACGCAGTATTTT. This encodes CASSPGLNTDTQYF.

The chain recombines TRBV9 with TRBJ2-5, with D maybe TRBD2 (6 bases). Germline V gene sequence: CDR1 SGDLS, CDR2 YYNGEE. The CDR3 runs 14 residues. Trimming stripped 0 bases from V and 5 bases from J, with 11 bases between. The CDR3 DNA follows: TGTGCCAGCAGCGTAGTCGCAGGGAGGGAGACCCAGTACTTC. Translation gives CASSVVAGRETQYF.

This chain uses TRBV19 with TRBJ2-7; TRBD1 aligns across 9 bases. From germline, CDR1 is LNHDA and CDR2 SQIVND (reference sequence). This CDR3 is 14 amino acids long. With V trimmed by 3 bases and J by 1 base, 1 base remained unmatched. For the CDR3, the DNA is TGTGCCAGTAGTATCGGGACAGGGTCCTACGAGCAGTACTTC. It specifies CASSIGTGSYEQYF.

The chain recombines TRBV30 with TRBJ1-1; maybe TRBD1 (6 bases). Trimming left V 3 bases short and J 4 bases short, with 12 bases between. The CDR3 is 13 residues long. From germline, CDR1 is GTSNPN and CDR2 SVGIG (reference sequence). CDR3 sequence (DNA): TGTGCCTGGAGGTGGGGGCTCGGCACTGAAGCTTTCTTT. It specifies CAWRWGLGTEAFF.

The chain couples TRBV4-1 to TRBJ2-5; 12 bases line up with TRBD2. The CDR3 runs 16 residues. In germline, CDR1 is MGHRA, CDR2 YSYEKL. With 5 bases clipped from V and 5 bases from J, the junction kept 9 bases outside the gene matches. This CDR3 reads CASSKGTSGSQETQYF. In nucleotides, the CDR3 is TGCGCCAGCAGCAAAGGGACTAGCGGGTCCCAGGAGACCCAGTACTTC.

The gene calls are TRBV5-6 and TRBJ2-1, with 8 bases lining up with TRBD1. The CDR3 sequence is 15 residues long. The ends lost 1 base at V and 8 bases at J; junction bases unmatched: 8. Germline V gene sequence: CDR1 SGHDT, CDR2 YYEEEE. The CDR3 DNA reads TGTGCCAGCAGCTTGTCAGGGGGCTTGGGCTATGAGCAGTTCTTC. It yields the protein CASSLSGGLGYEQFF.